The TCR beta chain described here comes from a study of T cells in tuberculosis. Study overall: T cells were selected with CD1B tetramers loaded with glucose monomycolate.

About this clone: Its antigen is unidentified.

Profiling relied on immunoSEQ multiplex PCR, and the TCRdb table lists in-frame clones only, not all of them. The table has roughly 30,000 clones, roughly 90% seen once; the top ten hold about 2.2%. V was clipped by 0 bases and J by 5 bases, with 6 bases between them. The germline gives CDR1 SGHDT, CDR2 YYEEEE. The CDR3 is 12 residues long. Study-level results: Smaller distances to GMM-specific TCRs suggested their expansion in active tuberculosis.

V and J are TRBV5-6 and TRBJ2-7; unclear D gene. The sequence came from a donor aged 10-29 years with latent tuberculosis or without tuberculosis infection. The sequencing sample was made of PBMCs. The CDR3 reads CASSLVEDEQYF. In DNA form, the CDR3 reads TGTGCCAGCAGCTTGGTTGAGGACGAGCAGTACTTC.